The 24 T cell receptor beta chains below all came from one sample that was sequenced in a study of T cell repertoires in cytomegalovirus infection. TCRdb used MiXCR to reprocess the reads, holding one entry per CDR3 protein. The repertoire includes some 110,000 distinct CDR3 sequences, around a tenth of them detected once, and 30% to 40% sits in the top ten. The antigens of these receptors remain unknown. Sequences were obtained from PBMCs, sequenced either directly or after in vitro stimulation (not recorded which). These receptors came from a human donor in good health (CMV status not recorded). Some clones in this sample may be carry-over from other donors' samples.

This clonotype was observed many times. CDR3 loop: CASSYLGQGAGEQYF. DNA for the CDR3: TGTGCCAGCAGTTACCTCGGACAGGGGGCCGGAGAGCAGTACTTC. The rearrangement joins TRBV6-2 or TRBV6-3 to TRBJ2-7, with TRBD1 identical over 11 bases. The germline V gene encodes CDR1 MNHEY and CDR2 SVGEGT. The CDR3 is made up of 15 amino acids. V lost 2 bases to trimming and J lost 7 bases; unmatched junction nucleotides: 7.

The table lists this clonotype with many counts. This chain joins TRBV6-1 and TRBJ1-1, with D perhaps matching TRBD1 (5 bases). V lost 6 bases to trimming and J lost 5 bases, with 10 bases between them. Looked up from germline, CDR1 is MNHNS and CDR2 is SASEGT. The CDR3 has 12 residues. CDR3 region: CASRGVWTEAFF. The CDR3, as DNA: TGTGCCAGCAGAGGGGTATGGACTGAAGCTTTCTTT.

This clonotype has ten or more counts. The rearrangement links TRBV7-9 to TRBJ2-3; 9 nucleotides match TRBD1. This CDR3 has 15 residues. V was pared by 3 bases and J by 2 bases, with 3 bases of the junction left unmatched. Germline CDR1 and CDR2: SEHNR and FQNEAQ (reference sequence). CDR3 in amino acids: CASSFGQGTTDTQYF. The CDR3 DNA follows: TGTGCCAGCAGCTTTGGACAGGGGACCACAGATACGCAGTATTTT. The full variable domain, in which reference TRBV7-9 and TRBJ2-3 provide the parts outside the CDR3, is DTGVSQNPRHKITKRGQNVTFRCDPISEHNRLYWYRQTLGQGPEFLTYFQNEAQLEKSRLLSDRFSAERPKGSFSTLEIQRTEQGDSAMYLCASSFGQGTTDTQYFGPGTRLTVL.

This clonotype showed up many times. V and J are TRBV7-2 and TRBJ1-1; 8 bases fit TRBD1. Germline V lookup: CDR1 SGHTA, CDR2 FQGNSA. The CDR3 is 13 amino acids. J gave up 7 bases and V 4 bases, and 5 bases lay outside the gene matches. The CDR3 is CASSSGQGGEAFF. The DNA for the CDR3 is TGTGCCAGCAGCTCCGGACAGGGCGGTGAAGCTTTCTTT. Combining the CDR3 with reference TRBV7-2 and TRBJ1-1 gives the whole variable domain GAGVSQSPSNKVTEKGKDVELRCDPISGHTALYWYRQSLGQGLEFLIYFQGNSAPDKSGLPSDRFSAERTGGSVSTLTIQRTQQEDSAVYLCASSSGQGGEAFFGQGTRLTVV.

This clonotype was picked up many times. The gene calls are TRBV27 and TRBJ2-6; D ambiguous. V was clipped by 3 bases and J by 1 base, with 7 bases between them. The CDR3 is made up of 15 amino acids. CDR1 and CDR2 (germline): MNHEY, SMNVEV (reference sequence). The CDR3 spells CASSFSRSGANVLTF. CDR3 DNA sequence: TGTGCCAGCAGTTTTTCGAGGTCTGGGGCCAACGTCCTGACTTTC. Variable domain in full (rest from reference TRBV27 and TRBJ2-6): EAQVTQNPRYLITVTGKKLTVTCSQNMNHEYMSWYRQDPGLGLRQIYYSMNVEVTDKGDVPEGYKVSRKEKRNFPLILESPSPNQTSLYFCASSFSRSGANVLTFGAGSRLTVL.

This clonotype was seen a few times. CDR3 sequence: CASSSSGLAGGDTEQFF. As DNA, the CDR3 is TGTGCCAGCAGCTCGTCGGGACTAGCGGGAGGGGATACTGAGCAGTTCTTC. The V and J genes are TRBV11-2 and TRBJ2-1, with 16 nucleotides matching TRBD2. The junction had 9 bases not matched to a gene; V was cut back by 4 bases and J by 9 bases. There are 17 residues in the CDR3. Germline-derived CDR1 and CDR2 are SGHAT and FQNNGV. Full variable domain (missing parts from reference TRBV11-2 and TRBJ2-1): EAGVAQSPRYKIIEKRQSVAFWCNPISGHATLYWYQQILGQGPKLLIQFQNNGVVDDSQLPKDRFSAERLKGVDSTLKIQPAKLEDSAVYLCASSSSGLAGGDTEQFFGPGTRLTVL.

This clonotype showed up many times. The gene calls are TRBV7-9 and TRBJ1-2; D remains ambiguous. The V and J ends lost 0 bases and 3 bases respectively, with 11 bases between them. The germline V gene encodes CDR1 SEHNR and CDR2 FQNEAQ (reference sequence). CDR3 length: 15 amino acids. The chain's CDR3 is CASSLAAPDHYGYTF. The CDR3 DNA sequence: TGTGCCAGCAGCTTAGCGGCCCCAGATCACTATGGCTACACCTTC.

This clonotype was seen repeatedly, ten times or more. The gene calls are TRBV11-3 and TRBJ2-1; D may correspond to TRBD1 or TRBD2 (5 bases each). Trimming removed 5 bases at V and 11 bases at J, with 16 bases between. The CDR3 runs to 13 residues. The germline CDR1 and CDR2 sequences are SGHNT and YENEEA. CDR3 DNA sequence: TGTGCCAGCAGCCGGGACCACTTAACTCAGCAGTTCTTC. The encoded protein is CASSRDHLTQQFF.

In its sample, this clonotype was seen a few times. The chain has TRBV28 and TRBJ2-5; either TRBD1 or TRBD2 may fit D (5 bases each). Trimming pared 4 bases from V and 5 bases from J, leaving 17 bases between. The germline CDR1 and CDR2 sequences are MDHEN and SYDVKM. The CDR3 loop spans 15 amino acids. The CDR3: CASSSSRGAMETQYF. DNA for the CDR3: TGTGCCAGCAGTTCCTCCCGGGGCGCGATGGAGACCCAGTACTTC.

This clonotype was counted many times. The chain links TRBV6-2 or TRBV6-3 to TRBJ1-5; a weak D match, TRBD1 (5 bases). Germline V lookup: CDR1 MNHEY, CDR2 SVGEGT. The V and J ends lost 2 bases and 1 base respectively, with 12 bases between them. The length of the CDR3 is 16 residues. The CDR3 spells CASSYTGLNSNQPQHF. CDR3 in DNA: TGTGCCAGCAGTTACACGGGGCTTAACAGCAATCAGCCCCAGCATTTT.

Ten or more counts support this clonotype. The chain combines TRBV6-5 with TRBJ2-7, with 9 bases fitting TRBD2. Germline-derived CDR1 and CDR2 are MNHEY and SVGAGI. This CDR3 comprises 15 residues. Trimming removed 0 bases from V and 5 bases from J; junction bases left unmatched: 5. The CDR3 loop is CASSYSSGSVDEQYV. CDR3 sequence (DNA): TGTGCCAGCAGTTACTCTAGCGGGAGTGTCGACGAGCAGTACGTC.

This sequence joins TRBV24-1 and TRBJ2-2; maybe TRBD2 (5 bases). Germline CDR1 is KGHDR and CDR2 is SFDVKD. The CDR3 runs to 14 residues. V lost 7 bases and J lost 2, with 10 bases in between. The CDR3 spells CATRRADNTGELFF. In DNA form, the CDR3 reads TGTGCCACCAGGAGAGCGGATAACACCGGGGAGCTGTTTTTT.

This chain links TRBV24-1 with TRBJ2-3, with D unclear. CDR1 is KGHDR and CDR2 is SFDVKD in the germline V gene. V shed 4 bases and J shed 3 bases, with 10 bases lying between them. The CDR3 sequence is 14 residues long. The CDR3 DNA reads TGTGCCACCAGTGACGGCGTCGGTACAGATACGCAGTATTTT. Encoded protein: CATSDGVGTDTQYF.

In this sample, this clonotype turned up a few times. This sequence joins TRBV27 and TRBJ2-1; the match to TRBD1 covers 7 bases. There are 14 residues in the CDR3. V trimming: 6 bases; J trimming: 5 bases; junction bases outside the gene matches: 7. Germline lookup yields CDR1 MNHEY and CDR2 SMNVEV (reference sequence). The DNA for the CDR3 is TGTGCCAGCAGCTCCGGGACAGAAAACAATGAGCAGTTCTTC. It codes for CASSSGTENNEQFF.

As regards this clonotype: Because the CDR3 is missing its conserved closing phenylalanine or tryptophan, this is likely a read error. The rearrangement links TRBV28 to TRBJ2-7; D may be TRBD2 (5 bases). Trimming took 4 bases from V and 5 from J, leaving 24 bases between them. This CDR3 comprises 17 residues. Germline loops: CDR1 MDHEN, CDR2 SYDVKM. CDR3 protein: CASSYGRLPVGLDEQYL. In DNA, the CDR3 is TGTGCCAGCAGTTATGGGAGACTCCCAGTCGGTTTAGACGAGCAGTACCTC.

The chain joins TRBV5-6 to TRBJ1-3; D is undetermined. Germline CDR1 reads SGHDT; CDR2 reads YYEEEE. Deletions cut 5 bases from V and 5 bases from J, with 17 bases between. The CDR3 covers 15 residues. CDR3: CASSSGLYARNTIYF. The DNA of the CDR3 is TGTGCCAGCAGTTCCGGATTATATGCGAGAAACACCATATATTTT. Full variable domain (rest looked up from reference TRBV5-6 and TRBJ1-3): DAGVTQSPTHLIKTRGQQVTLRCSPKSGHDTVSWYQQALGQGPQFIFQYYEEEERQRGNFPDRFSGHQFPNYSSELNVNALLLGDSALYLCASSSGLYARNTIYFGEGSWLTVV.

The table lists this clonotype with many counts. The V gene is TRBV2, the J gene TRBJ1-5; D gene uncertain. The CDR3 runs to 14 residues. CDR1 is SNHLY and CDR2 is FYNNEI in the germline V gene. The V end was cut by 7 bases, the J end by 3 bases, with 13 bases between. The CDR3 here is CASTPSEVNQPQHF. CDR3 in DNA: TGTGCCAGCACTCCCAGCGAGGTCAATCAGCCCCAGCATTTT.

The chain joins TRBV6-6 to TRBJ2-1; D ambiguous. The CDR3 loop spans 16 amino acids. The germline V gene encodes CDR1 MNHNY and CDR2 SVGAGI (reference sequence). V was pared by 2 bases and J by 0 bases, with 11 bases between. The CDR3, as DNA: TGTGCCAGCAGTTACCCCCCTCTAAGCTCCTACAATGAGCAGTTCTTC. Amino acid sequence: CASSYPPLSSYNEQFF.

This clonotype was seen more than once but under ten times. The V and J genes are TRBV7-8 and TRBJ2-1; D not certain. The CDR3 has 11 amino acids. Germline CDR1 SGHVS, CDR2 FQNEAQ. V dropped 5 bases and J dropped 8 bases, with 7 bases sitting between them. For the CDR3, the DNA is TGTGCCAGCAGCCCTTTAGATGAGCAGTTCTTC. Its protein product is CASSPLDEQFF.

The chain links TRBV11-3 to TRBJ2-5, with D possibly matching TRBD1 (5 bases). Between the trimmed V and J ends, which lost 5 bases and 0 bases, there was a span of 13 bases. The CDR3 is made up of 15 amino acids. Germline CDR1 reads SGHNT; CDR2 reads YENEEA. CDR3 DNA sequence: TGTGCCAGCAGCCCGGTAAGGGGCCACCAAGAGACCCAGTACTTC. Translation: CASSPVRGHQETQYF. The whole variable domain, remainder taken from reference TRBV11-3 and TRBJ2-5, is EAGVVQSPRYKIIEKKQPVAFWCNPISGHNTLYWYLQNLGQGPELLIRYENEEAVDDSQLPKDRFSAERLKGVDSTLKIQPAELGDSAVYLCASSPVRGHQETQYFGPGTRLLVL.

This clonotype was counted a few times. V and J are TRBV12-3 or TRBV12-4 and TRBJ1-4; 11 bases fit TRBD1. The CDR3 length is 16 residues. Trimming removed 6 bases from V and 7 bases from J; junction bases left unmatched: 10. CDR3 bases: TGTGCCAGCAGCAGCGGACAGGGGGCCTATATTGAAAAACTGTTTTTT. Its protein product is CASSSGQGAYIEKLFF.

In its sample, this clonotype was seen a few times. V and J are TRBV27 and TRBJ1-6, with D possibly being TRBD1 (6 bases). The CDR3 consists of 15 residues. V was cut by 3 bases and J by 10 bases, with 16 bases left in between. Looked up from germline, CDR1 is MNHEY and CDR2 is SMNVEV (reference sequence). The CDR3 DNA reads as TGTGCCAGCAGTTTGCAAGAAGGGGGAAGATCACCCCTCCACTTT. Its translation is CASSLQEGGRSPLHF.

The V and J genes are TRBV6-5 and TRBJ1-5, with D hard to call. CDR1 and CDR2 (germline): MNHEY, SVGAGI. CDR3 length: 14 amino acids. The V end lost 0 bases, the J end lost 9 bases, and 12 bases lay between the germline ends. The CDR3 DNA sequence: TGTGCCAGCAGTTACTCGGGCGGCAGTTGGCCCCAGCATTTT. Translated: CASSYSGGSWPQHF.

This clonotype was detected ten times or more. V is TRBV7-2 and J is TRBJ1-1; D perhaps matches TRBD1 (6 bases). Germline V gives CDR1 SGHTA, CDR2 FQGNSA. V lost 7 bases and J 10 bases, leaving 25 bases between the germline ends. The CDR3 spans 15 residues. The CDR3 DNA is TGTGCCAGCAACGCCCCCGGGCGGGGGGCGCAGGGAGCTTTCTTT. It codes for CASNAPGRGAQGAFF. The whole variable domain, filled in from reference TRBV7-2 and TRBJ1-1, reads GAGVSQSPSNKVTEKGKDVELRCDPISGHTALYWYRQSLGQGLEFLIYFQGNSAPDKSGLPSDRFSAERTGGSVSTLTIQRTQQEDSAVYLCASNAPGRGAQGAFFGQGTRLTVV.